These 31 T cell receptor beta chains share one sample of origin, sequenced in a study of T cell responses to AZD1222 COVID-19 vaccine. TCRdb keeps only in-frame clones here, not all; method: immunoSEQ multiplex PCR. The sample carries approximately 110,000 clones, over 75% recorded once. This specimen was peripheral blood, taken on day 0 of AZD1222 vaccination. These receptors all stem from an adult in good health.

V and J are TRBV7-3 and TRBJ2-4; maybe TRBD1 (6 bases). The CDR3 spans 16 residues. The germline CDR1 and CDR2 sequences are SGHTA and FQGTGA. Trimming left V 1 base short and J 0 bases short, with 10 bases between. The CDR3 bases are TGTGCCAGCAGCTTAATACAGGGCCTAGCCAAAAACATTCAGTACTTC. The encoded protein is CASSLIQGLAKNIQYF.

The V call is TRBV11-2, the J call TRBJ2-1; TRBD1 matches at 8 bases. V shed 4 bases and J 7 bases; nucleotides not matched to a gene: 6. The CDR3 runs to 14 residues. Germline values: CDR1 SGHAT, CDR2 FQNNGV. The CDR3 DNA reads TGTGCCAGCAGCTCCTCCACAGGGGGAAATGAGCAGTTCTTC. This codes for CASSSSTGGNEQFF.

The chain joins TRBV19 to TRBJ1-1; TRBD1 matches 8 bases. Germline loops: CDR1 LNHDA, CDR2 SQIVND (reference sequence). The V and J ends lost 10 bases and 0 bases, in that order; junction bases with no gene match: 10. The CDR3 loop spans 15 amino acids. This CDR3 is CATTRTGKMNTEAFF. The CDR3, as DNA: TGTGCCACCACTAGGACAGGGAAAATGAACACTGAAGCTTTCTTT.

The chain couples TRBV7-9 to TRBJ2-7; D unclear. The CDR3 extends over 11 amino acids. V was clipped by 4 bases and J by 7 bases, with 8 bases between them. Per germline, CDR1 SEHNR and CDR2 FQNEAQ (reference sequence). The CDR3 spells CASSWAGEQYF. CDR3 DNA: TGTGCCAGCAGCTGGGCTGGAGAGCAGTACTTC.

The CDR3 DNA reads TGTGCCACCATCGATAGCGGGAGGGCCAAAAATGAGCAGTTCTTC. As protein: CATIDSGRAKNEQFF. This chain connects TRBV19 to TRBJ2-1; 11 bases line up with TRBD2. Unmatched junction bases numbered 12, after V lost 10 bases and J lost 7 bases. The CDR3 runs to 15 residues. Germline V lookup: CDR1 LNHDA, CDR2 SQIVND (reference sequence).

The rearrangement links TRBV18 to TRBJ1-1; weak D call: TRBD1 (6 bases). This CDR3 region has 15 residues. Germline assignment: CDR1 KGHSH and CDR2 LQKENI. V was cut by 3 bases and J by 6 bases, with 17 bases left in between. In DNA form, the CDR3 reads TGTGCCAGCTCACCTACCTTGGAGGGACATTCTGAAGCTTTCTTT. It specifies CASSPTLEGHSEAFF.

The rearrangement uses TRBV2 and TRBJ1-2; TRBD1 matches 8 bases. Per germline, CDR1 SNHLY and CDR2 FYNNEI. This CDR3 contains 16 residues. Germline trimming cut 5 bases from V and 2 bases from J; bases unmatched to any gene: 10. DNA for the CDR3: TGTGCCAGCAGTTTGCCCGGACAGGGCCCCAACTATGGCTACACCTTC. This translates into CASSLPGQGPNYGYTF.

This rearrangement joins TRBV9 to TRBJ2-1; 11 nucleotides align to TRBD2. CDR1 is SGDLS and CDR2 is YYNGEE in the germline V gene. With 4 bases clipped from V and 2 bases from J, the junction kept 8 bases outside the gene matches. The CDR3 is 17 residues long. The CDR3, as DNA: TGTGCCAGCAGCCCCCAGACTAGCGGGGCACCCTACAATGAGCAGTTCTTC. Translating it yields CASSPQTSGAPYNEQFF.

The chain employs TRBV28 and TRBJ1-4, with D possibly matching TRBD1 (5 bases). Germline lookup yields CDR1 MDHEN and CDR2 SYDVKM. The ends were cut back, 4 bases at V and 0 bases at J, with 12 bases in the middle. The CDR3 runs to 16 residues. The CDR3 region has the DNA TGTGCCAGCAGTTCCCCGGGAGGGGCAACTAATGAAAAACTGTTTTTT. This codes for CASSSPGGATNEKLFF.

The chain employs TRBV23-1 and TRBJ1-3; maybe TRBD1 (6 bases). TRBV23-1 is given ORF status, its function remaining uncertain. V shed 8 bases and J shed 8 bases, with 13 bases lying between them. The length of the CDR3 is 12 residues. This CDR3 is CASPPRGHTIYF. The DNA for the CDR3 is TGCGCCAGCCCCCCACGGGGGCACACCATATATTTT.

CDR3: CASSGAGAFEKLFF. CDR3 in DNA: TGTGCCAGCAGTGGGGCAGGGGCGTTTGAAAAACTGTTTTTT. The chain combines TRBV6-4 with TRBJ1-4, with a possible D match to TRBD1 (6 bases). Germline V gene data show CDR1 as MRHNA and CDR2 as SNTAGT. The germline V and J ends were trimmed by 4 bases and 7 bases, with 13 bases remaining between them. This CDR3 region has 14 residues.

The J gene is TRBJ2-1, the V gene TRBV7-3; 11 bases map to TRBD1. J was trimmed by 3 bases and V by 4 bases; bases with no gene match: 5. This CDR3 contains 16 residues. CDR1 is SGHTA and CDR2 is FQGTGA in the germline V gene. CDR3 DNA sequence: TGTGCCAGCAGCTCCTCCGGGACAGGGGGCTACAATGAGCAGTTCTTC. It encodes CASSSSGTGGYNEQFF.

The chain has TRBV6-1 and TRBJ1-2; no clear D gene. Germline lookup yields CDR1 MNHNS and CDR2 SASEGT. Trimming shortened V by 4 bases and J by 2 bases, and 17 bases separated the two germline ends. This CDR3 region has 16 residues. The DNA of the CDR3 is TGTGCCAGCAGTGCATCCCCGACCGGATCGAACTATGGCTACACCTTC. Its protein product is CASSASPTGSNYGYTF.

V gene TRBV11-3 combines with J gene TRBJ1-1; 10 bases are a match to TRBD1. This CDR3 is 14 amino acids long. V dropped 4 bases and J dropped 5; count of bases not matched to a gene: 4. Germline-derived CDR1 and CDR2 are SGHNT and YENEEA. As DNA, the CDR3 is TGTGCCAGCAGCTGGGACAGGGGTGGGACTGAAGCTTTCTTT. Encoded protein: CASSWDRGGTEAFF.

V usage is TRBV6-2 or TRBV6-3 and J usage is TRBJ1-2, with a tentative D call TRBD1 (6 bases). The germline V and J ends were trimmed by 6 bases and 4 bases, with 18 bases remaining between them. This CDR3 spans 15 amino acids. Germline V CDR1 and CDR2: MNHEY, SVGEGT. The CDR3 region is CASSSRQASRYGYTF. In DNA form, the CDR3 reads TGTGCCAGCAGCTCGCGACAGGCTTCGCGCTATGGCTACACCTTC.

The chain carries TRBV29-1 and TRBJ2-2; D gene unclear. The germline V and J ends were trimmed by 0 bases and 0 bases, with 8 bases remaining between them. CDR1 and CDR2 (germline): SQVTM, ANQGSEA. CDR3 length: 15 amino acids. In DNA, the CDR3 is TGCAGCGTTGAAGATTTAACGGCGAACACCGGGGAGCTGTTTTTT. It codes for CSVEDLTANTGELFF.

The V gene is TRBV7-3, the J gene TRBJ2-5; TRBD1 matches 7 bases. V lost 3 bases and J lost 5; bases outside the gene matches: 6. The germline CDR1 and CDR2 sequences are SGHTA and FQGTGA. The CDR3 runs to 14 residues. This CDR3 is CASSFGRGIETQYF. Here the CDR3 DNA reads TGTGCCAGCAGCTTTGGCAGGGGGATTGAGACCCAGTACTTC.

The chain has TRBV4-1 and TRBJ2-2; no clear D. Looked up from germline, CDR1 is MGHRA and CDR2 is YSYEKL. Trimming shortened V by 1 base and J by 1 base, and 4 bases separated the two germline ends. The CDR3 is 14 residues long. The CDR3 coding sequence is TGCGCCAGCAGCCAAGTAAGGAACACCGGGGAGCTGTTTTTT. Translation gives CASSQVRNTGELFF.

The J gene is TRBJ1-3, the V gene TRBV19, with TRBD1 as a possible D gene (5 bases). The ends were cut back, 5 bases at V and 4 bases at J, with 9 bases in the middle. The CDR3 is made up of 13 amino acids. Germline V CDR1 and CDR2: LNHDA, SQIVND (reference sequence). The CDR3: CASSGGFGNTIYF. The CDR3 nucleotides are TGTGCCAGTAGTGGGGGGTTCGGAAACACCATATATTTT.

The CDR3 DNA sequence: TGTGCCAGCAGCATGGGACAAACCTATGGCTACACCTTC. Protein: CASSMGQTYGYTF. The chain carries TRBV12-3 or TRBV12-4 and TRBJ1-2, with a tentative D call TRBD1 (6 bases). The CDR3 runs 13 residues. V lost 6 bases and J lost 4, with 12 bases in between.

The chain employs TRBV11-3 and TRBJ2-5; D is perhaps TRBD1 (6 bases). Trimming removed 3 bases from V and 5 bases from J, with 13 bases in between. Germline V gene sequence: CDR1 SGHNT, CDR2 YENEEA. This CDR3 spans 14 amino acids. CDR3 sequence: CASSFTGSGETQYF. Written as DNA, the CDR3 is TGTGCCAGCAGCTTCACAGGGTCCGGGGAGACCCAGTACTTC.

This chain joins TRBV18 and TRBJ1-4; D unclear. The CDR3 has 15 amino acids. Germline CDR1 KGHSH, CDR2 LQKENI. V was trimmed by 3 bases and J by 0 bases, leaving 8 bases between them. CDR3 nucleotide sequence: TGTGCCAGCTCACCTTACAGCGCAACTAATGAAAAACTGTTTTTT. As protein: CASSPYSATNEKLFF.

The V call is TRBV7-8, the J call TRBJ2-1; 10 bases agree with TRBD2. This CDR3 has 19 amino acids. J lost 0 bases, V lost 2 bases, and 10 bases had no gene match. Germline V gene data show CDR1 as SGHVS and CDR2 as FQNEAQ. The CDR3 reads CASSLRSSGSPRSYNEQFF. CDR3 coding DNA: TGTGCCAGCAGCTTAAGGTCTAGCGGGAGCCCCCGCTCCTACAATGAGCAGTTCTTC.

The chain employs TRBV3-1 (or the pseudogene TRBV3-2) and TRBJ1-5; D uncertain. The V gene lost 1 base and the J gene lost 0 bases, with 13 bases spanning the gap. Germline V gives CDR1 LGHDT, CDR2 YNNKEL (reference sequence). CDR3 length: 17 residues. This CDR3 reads CASSQGGKPYSNQPQHF. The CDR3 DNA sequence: TGTGCCAGCAGCCAAGGGGGAAAACCGTATAGCAATCAGCCCCAGCATTTT.

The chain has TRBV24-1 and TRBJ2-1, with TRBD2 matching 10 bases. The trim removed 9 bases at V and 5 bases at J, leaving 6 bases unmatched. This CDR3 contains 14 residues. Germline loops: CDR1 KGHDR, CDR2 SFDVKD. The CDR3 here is CATQREGLNNEQFF. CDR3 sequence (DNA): TGTGCCACCCAGCGGGAGGGCCTGAACAATGAGCAGTTCTTC.

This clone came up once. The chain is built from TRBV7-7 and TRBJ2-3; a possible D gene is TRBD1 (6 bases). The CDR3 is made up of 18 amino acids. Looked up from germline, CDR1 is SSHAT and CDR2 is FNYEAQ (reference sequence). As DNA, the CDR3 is TGTGCTAGCGACCGAACAGGGTTTAATGAGAGAGGGACAGATACGCAGTATTTT. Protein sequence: CASDRTGFNERGTDTQYF.

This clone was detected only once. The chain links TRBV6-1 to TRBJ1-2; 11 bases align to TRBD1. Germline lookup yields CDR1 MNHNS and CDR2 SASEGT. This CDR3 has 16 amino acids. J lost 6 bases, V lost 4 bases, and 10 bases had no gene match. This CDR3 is CASSASRGQGVDGYTF. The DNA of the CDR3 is TGTGCCAGCAGTGCGAGTAGGGGACAGGGGGTTGATGGCTACACCTTC.

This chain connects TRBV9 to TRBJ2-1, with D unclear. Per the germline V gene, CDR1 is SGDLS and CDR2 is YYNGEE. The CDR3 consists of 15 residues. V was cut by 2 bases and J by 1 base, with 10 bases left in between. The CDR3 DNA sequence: TGTGCCAGCAGCGTTCTTTCTGGATCCTACAATGAGCAGTTCTTC. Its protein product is CASSVLSGSYNEQFF.

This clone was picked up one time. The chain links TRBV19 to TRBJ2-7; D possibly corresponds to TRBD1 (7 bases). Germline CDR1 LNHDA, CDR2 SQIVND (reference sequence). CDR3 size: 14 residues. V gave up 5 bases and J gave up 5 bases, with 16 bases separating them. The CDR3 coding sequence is TGTGCCAGTAGTTTTCAGGGGGGAACGGACGAGCAGTACTTC. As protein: CASSFQGGTDEQYF.

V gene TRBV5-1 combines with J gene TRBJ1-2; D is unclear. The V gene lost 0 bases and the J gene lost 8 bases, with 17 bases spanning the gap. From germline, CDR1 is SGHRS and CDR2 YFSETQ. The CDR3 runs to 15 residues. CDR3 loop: CASSLEVGRPGGYTF. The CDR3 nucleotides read TGCGCCAGCAGCTTGGAGGTTGGTCGGCCGGGGGGCTACACCTTC.

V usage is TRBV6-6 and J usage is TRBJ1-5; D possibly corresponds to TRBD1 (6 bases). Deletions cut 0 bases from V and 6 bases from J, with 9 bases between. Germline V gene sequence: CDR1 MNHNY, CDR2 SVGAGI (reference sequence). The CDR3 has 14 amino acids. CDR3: CASSYSGQSQPQHF. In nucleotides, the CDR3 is TGTGCCAGCAGTTACTCGGGACAAAGTCAGCCCCAGCATTTT.